Following are 20 T cell receptor beta chains from one sample sequenced in a study of T cells in Graves' hyperthyroidism and ophthalmopathy. RNA transcripts provided the source from which TCR beta CDR3 regions were amplified. Initially, a first-round RT-PCR of the TCR CDR3 employed the HTBI primer set. MiXCR, run by TCRdb on the multiplex PCR reads, gives a single entry per CDR3 protein. Among about 540,000 distinct CDR3 sequences, about half were seen once, and the ten largest hold approximately 7.5%. Material for sequencing was peripheral blood or thyroid tissue (not recorded which). These receptor sequences come from a woman in her late teens or twenties with Graves' hyperthyroidism.

This chain links TRBV15 with TRBJ2-2, with 8 bases matching TRBD1. This CDR3 spans 14 amino acids. The V and J ends lost 1 base and 9 bases, in that order; junction bases with no gene match: 4. CDR1 is LNHNV and CDR2 is YYDKDF in the germline V gene (reference sequence). The CDR3 here is CATSRGTGIRELFF. CDR3 coding DNA: TGTGCCACCAGCAGAGGGACAGGGATTCGGGAGCTGTTTTTT.

This clonotype was observed at least ten times. The genes are TRBV9 and TRBJ2-5, with D perhaps TRBD1 or TRBD2 (6 bases each). In germline, CDR1 is SGDLS, CDR2 YYNGEE. The CDR3 loop spans 15 amino acids. V dropped 0 bases and J dropped 1 base, with 10 bases sitting between them. The CDR3 loop is CASSVGGAPQETQYF. The CDR3 nucleotides are TGTGCCAGCAGCGTAGGGGGGGCGCCCCAAGAGACCCAGTACTTC.

This clonotype was seen repeatedly, ten times or more. CDR3 residues: CASSLGRLNGDTQYF. The CDR3 nucleotides read TGTGCCAGCAGCCTAGGAAGGCTGAATGGCGATACGCAGTATTTT. The rearrangement joins TRBV7-2 to TRBJ2-3; D uncertain. Germline V gene data show CDR1 as SGHTA and CDR2 as FQGNSA. This CDR3 is built from 15 residues. The ends were cut back, 5 bases at V and 6 bases at J, with 18 bases in the middle.

The chain employs TRBV10-3 and TRBJ2-6, with D perhaps TRBD1 or TRBD2 (5 bases each). The CDR3 sequence is 12 residues long. The V and J ends lost 9 bases and 4 bases respectively, with 7 bases between them. Germline V gene sequence: CDR1 ENHRY, CDR2 SYGVKD. Here the CDR3 reads CAMGTGANVLTF. In DNA form, the CDR3 reads TGTGCCATGGGGACGGGGGCCAACGTCCTGACTTTC.

The chain joins TRBV4-3 to TRBJ1-6; 7 nucleotides match TRBD1. CDR3 length: 16 amino acids. V was clipped by 1 base and J by 7 bases; unmatched bases: 7. Germline CDR1 reads LGHNA; CDR2 reads YSLEER. CDR3 region: CASSQVPGQLNSPLHF. CDR3 bases: TGCGCCAGCAGCCAAGTGCCGGGACAGCTAAATTCACCCCTCCACTTT.

In its sample, this clonotype was seen a few times. The chain uses TRBV15 and TRBJ2-1; D remains ambiguous. The V end was cut by 6 bases, the J end by 9 bases, with 18 bases between. Per germline, CDR1 LNHNV and CDR2 YYDKDF (reference sequence). CDR3 length: 14 amino acids. The CDR3 region has the DNA TGTGCCACCAGGAGACGGACGGAGACGGGTGAGCAGTTCTTC. Translating it yields CATRRRTETGEQFF.

This clonotype was seen many times. The J gene is TRBJ2-1, the V gene TRBV15; the D is unclear. The CDR3 has 15 residues. V lost 2 bases, J lost 6 bases, and 14 bases lay in between. Per the germline V gene, CDR1 is LNHNV and CDR2 is YYDKDF (reference sequence). In nucleotides, the CDR3 is TGTGCCACCAGCAGACCCACGGGCCACGGCAATGAGCAGTTCTTC. Translated, it gives CATSRPTGHGNEQFF.

This clonotype was counted a few times. A much larger clone lies one base from this, so it may be a read error. J is TRBJ2-7 and V is TRBV2, with 15 bases that match TRBD2. This CDR3 region has 15 residues. CDR1 SNHLY and CDR2 FYNNEI come from the germline V gene. The CDR3 loop is CASRGLAGGPGEQCF. CDR3 coding DNA: TGTGCCAGCAGGGGACTAGCGGGAGGTCCGGGCGAGCAGTGCTTC.

Ten or more counts support this clonotype. This sequence joins TRBV5-6 and TRBJ1-4, with TRBD1 matching over 11 bases. Germline V lookup: CDR1 SGHDT, CDR2 YYEEEE. This CDR3 comprises 12 residues. Germline trimming cut 3 bases from V and 11 bases from J; bases unmatched to any gene: 0. Here the CDR3 reads CASSWDRGKLFF. The DNA for the CDR3 is TGTGCCAGCAGCTGGGACAGGGGGAAACTGTTTTTT.

For this clonotype: This may be a read error, as it is one base from a much larger clone. The chain recombines TRBV5-1 with TRBJ2-5; the match to TRBD1 covers 8 bases. Trimming at V came to 3 bases and at J to 4 bases, leaving 5 bases not matched to a gene. Germline CDR1 SGHRS, CDR2 YFSETQ. The CDR3 length is 14 residues. The CDR3 sequence: CASSYGDRRETQYF. The CDR3 nucleotides are TGCGCCAGCAGCTATGGGGACAGGAGAGAGACCCAGTACTTC.

The gene calls are TRBV20-1 and TRBJ2-5; D is perhaps TRBD2 (6 bases). This CDR3 comprises 14 residues. Between the trimmed V and J ends, which lost 7 bases and 5 bases, there was a span of 20 bases. Germline-derived CDR1 and CDR2 are DFQATT and SNEGSKA (reference sequence). In nucleotides, the CDR3 is TGCAGTGTTTACCGGAGTGGACGGGAGGAGACCCAGTACTTC. This translates into CSVYRSGREETQYF.

Worth noting for this clonotype: The conserved closing phenylalanine or tryptophan is absent in this CDR3, likely reflecting a read error. The limits of the CDR3 on the DNA are not certain, so only TCRdb's listed CDR3 is given. The genes are TRBV20-1 and TRBJ2-5; the table gives TRBD2 as D, unverified against the DNA. CDR1 is DFQATT, CDR2 SNEGSKA, per germline (reference sequence). The CDR3 is 9 residues long, counting both termini. CDR3 protein: CSARDEEAG.

The table lists this clonotype with a few counts. The chain recombines TRBV12-3 or TRBV12-4 with TRBJ1-5; 7 bases agree with TRBD1. J gave up 2 bases and V 10 bases, and 11 bases lay outside the gene matches. The CDR3 has 15 amino acids. The CDR3 sequence: CANSITGEGNQPQHF. The CDR3 DNA reads TGTGCCAACAGCATTACAGGGGAGGGCAATCAGCCCCAGCATTTT.

The rearrangement joins TRBV10-3 to TRBJ2-7, with 10 nucleotides matching TRBD2. This CDR3 spans 14 amino acids. Trimming at V came to 7 bases and at J to 4 bases, leaving 7 bases not matched to a gene. Germline V CDR1 and CDR2: ENHRY, SYGVKD. The CDR3 sequence is CAIKRLAGAYEQYF. The CDR3, as DNA: TGTGCCATCAAGAGACTAGCGGGTGCTTACGAGCAGTACTTC.

The rearrangement links TRBV19 to TRBJ2-2; D is unclear. The CDR3 totals 11 residues. From germline, CDR1 is LNHDA and CDR2 SQIVND (reference sequence). V was trimmed by 8 bases and J by 7 bases, leaving 8 bases between them. The chain's CDR3 is CASVGIGELFF. The CDR3 DNA reads as TGTGCCAGTGTAGGTATCGGGGAGCTGTTTTTT.

The chain combines TRBV5-1 with TRBJ1-5; tentatively, D is TRBD1 (6 bases). V lost 2 bases and J lost 6, with 12 bases in between. Germline V CDR1 and CDR2: SGHRS, YFSETQ. CDR3 length equals 14 residues. In nucleotides, the CDR3 is TGCGCCAGCAGCTTATGGGACACAATTCAGCCCCAGCATTTT. As protein: CASSLWDTIQPQHF. The variable domain in full, completed from reference TRBV5-1 and TRBJ1-5, reads KAGVTQTPRYLIKTRGQQVTLSCSPISGHRSVSWYQQTPGQGLQFLFEYFSETQRNKGNFPGRFSGRQFSNSRSEMNVSTLELGDSALYLCASSLWDTIQPQHFGDGTRLSIL.

This chain connects TRBV7-2 to TRBJ2-7, with a tentative D call TRBD1 (6 bases). The CDR3 runs 14 residues. Germline V gene data show CDR1 as SGHTA and CDR2 as FQGNSA. The V end was cut by 4 bases, the J end by 3 bases, with 13 bases between. CDR3 nucleotide sequence: TGTGCCAGCAGCTACGCAACAGGGAACTACGAGCAGTACTTC. Translation gives CASSYATGNYEQYF.

This clonotype was seen just once. This rearrangement joins TRBV2 to TRBJ1-2, with TRBD1 matching over 7 bases. V lost 4 bases, J lost 12 bases, and 11 bases stayed unmatched. Germline values: CDR1 SNHLY, CDR2 FYNNEI. The CDR3 loop spans 13 amino acids. The CDR3: CASSGTTGRGNTF. The DNA for the CDR3 is TGTGCCAGCAGTGGCACGACAGGGCGCGGAAACACCTTC.

This rearrangement joins TRBV12-3 or TRBV12-4 to TRBJ2-5; 7 bases are a match to TRBD2. There are 16 residues in the CDR3. The V gene end was trimmed by 3 bases and the J gene end by 5 bases; junction bases not matched to a gene: 12. CDR3 bases: TGTGCCAGCAGTTTTTGGGGCGGGAGCATGGGGGAGACCCAGTACTTC. Residues: CASSFWGGSMGETQYF.

The table lists this clonotype with many counts. The rearrangement links TRBV29-1 to TRBJ2-7, with 8 bases aligning to TRBD2. The J segment lost 7 bases and the V segment lost 7 bases, leaving 12 bases of the junction unmatched. CDR3 length: 13 amino acids. Looked up from germline, CDR1 is SQVTM and CDR2 is ANQGSEA. CDR3 loop: CSAEGSGTGEQYF. CDR3 DNA sequence: TGCAGCGCTGAGGGTAGCGGGACTGGGGAGCAGTACTTC.